This T cell receptor (beta chain) derives from a study of T cells in Graves' hyperthyroidism and ophthalmopathy (dated by TCRdb to the late 2010s). In terms of the full investigation: Peripheral blood samples were taken at initial diagnosis, before any treatment was given. Prospective prediction of ophthalmopathy was tested in an independent validation cohort of 18 to 20 hyperthyroidism patients and 17 patients who later progressed to ophthalmopathy. The 90 or so discovery patients were randomly split 7:3 into training and test sets. The paper describes TCR Vbeta CDR3 sequencing of 135 peripheral blood samples, made up of 43 ophthalmopathy patients, 70 to 80 hyperthyroidism patients and approximately 17 progressor patients. Once sampling was done, hyperthyroidism patients were given methimazole at a starting dose of 30 mg daily, whereas ophthalmopathy patients were given high-dose intravenous methylprednisolone. A discovery cohort of about 95 patients, roughly 45 with Graves' ophthalmopathy and about 58 with stable Graves' hyperthyroidism, was used to find distinguishing TCR V-J signatures. The study also compared thyroid tissue and blood T-cell repertoires from about six Graves' hyperthyroidism patients. Findings and caveats that apply to the study as a whole: A 13 V-J signature model separated ophthalmopathy from stable hyperthyroidism, with roughly 88% sensitivity and around 84% specificity in cross-validation and 80%/75% in testing. No statistical method was used to set the sample size in advance, and investigators knew the group allocation. Most expanded thyroid clonotypes (frequency above 0.001) were also found in blood, which suggests that blood repertoires may mirror thyroid immune responses. In validation, progression to ophthalmopathy was predicted by the model with roughly 69% sensitivity and roughly 76% specificity, a median of around 6.5 months before onset.

Graves' hyperthyroidism was defined as stable when no progression to ophthalmopathy occurred over 18 months of follow-up. Hyperthyroidism patients were aged 18 to 65 years and newly diagnosed, with disease duration of less than 2 months. Patients with uncontrolled infections, other autoimmune diseases, pregnancy or lactation were excluded. Diagnoses were established on the basis of clinical symptoms, serum thyroxine and TRAb, thyroid ultrasound, and orbital computed tomography. Ficoll-Paque density gradient centrifugation was used to isolate PBMCs from around 10 ml of fresh peripheral blood. Total RNA was extracted using Trizol reagent, and RNA quality was assessed on an Agilent 2100 Bioanalyzer. The TCR beta CDR3 regions were amplified from the RNA transcripts. The TCR CDR3 was subjected to a first round of RT-PCR using the HTBI primer set and the Qiagen OneStep RT-PCR kit. The libraries were constructed in a second round of multiplex PCR and then size-selected and purified. Sequencing of the libraries was done on an Illumina HiSeq2000 using paired-end 100 bp reads. On the study's bioinformatics: SOAPnuke was used to process the raw data, throwing out any read that contained adapters or uncalled bases, had a mean Phred below 15, or lacked an exact constant-primer or identifier match. COPE v1.2.5 was used to merge the high-quality paired reads, and each unique nucleotide sequence was defined as a clonotype. MiTCR v1.1 was used to align clonotypes to the IMGT TRBV, TRBD and TRBJ reference segments. The analysis included only V-J combinations with a frequency above 0.0001, which together covered 99% to 99.2% of the repertoires. A TCS score was defined as the ratio between F50 (clonal expansion) and ExV (chaos), using BLOSUM62-based TCRdist between CDR3 peptides within each V-J. Welch's t-statistics and random forest reduced 500 to 650 V-J features to roughly 13, which were used in a naive Bayes classifier (R e1071). The Morisita-Horn index was used to measure how similar the thyroid and blood repertoires were. TCRdb applied fastp at Q25 and MiXCR to the public reads, then kept only in-frame beta chains. Rows merge per CDR3 protein into single entries with the most common DNA and genes. The V and J calls and clone size are TCRdb's, not the authors'. Here the sample has around 700,000 distinct CDR3 sequences; around 40% occur a single time. Less than 40% of the sample is in the top ten clones.

Reading from cysteine to phenylalanine, the CDR3 counts 13 amino acids. Only CDR3 DNA remains: 39 bases, in frame from the first base. V loses 6 bases, J loses 8 bases, and the germline ends lie 16 bases apart. Via the germline V gene (reference sequence), CDR1 is LNHDA and CDR2 SQIVND. This clonotype was seen more than once but under ten times. Its antigen has not been determined. No much larger clone is present one base from it, and per-base qualities are unavailable. The sequence derives from a woman aged 40-49 years with Graves' hyperthyroidism. The specimen was blood. This sequence uses TRBV19 and TRBJ1-1; possibly the D gene is TRBD1, per 5 matching bases. The CDR3 corresponds to CASSPFLGGEAFF. At the DNA level, the sequence is TGTGCCAGTAGCCCATTTTTGGGGGGAGAAGCTTTCTTT.